These T cell receptor beta chains were read from a single sample in a study of immune evolution from preneoplasia to lung adenocarcinoma. The protocol was immunoSEQ multiplex PCR, while the TCRdb copy is restricted to in-frame clones and leaves out a portion. In the table there are just over 14,000 clones, roughly four fifths of which are singletons. Specimen: FFPE minimally invasive lung adenocarcinoma tissue. The receptor source for this set is a person aged 60-79 years with lung adenocarcinoma. CDR3s include the opening cysteine and the closing phenylalanine or tryptophan. The D gene is left open where the match is weak. Clone size is stated in some rows and not others, as once, few, many or a class when expanded.

cdr3_aa: CASSNNDRREAFF; cdr3_nt: TGTGCCAGCAGTAATAACGACAGGAGAGAAGCTTTCTTT; clone_size: -; j_call: TRBJ1-1; d_call: -; cdr3_length: 13; v_call: TRBV6-5
cdr3_aa: CSTPEGGEAFF; cdr3_nt: TGCAGCACTCCCGAGGGTGGTGAAGCTTTCTTT; clone_size: -; j_call: TRBJ1-1; d_call: -; cdr3_length: 11; v_call: TRBV29-1
cdr3_aa: CAWSGQGNQPQHF; cdr3_nt: TGTGCCTGGAGTGGACAGGGCAATCAGCCCCAGCATTTT; clone_size: -; j_call: TRBJ1-5; d_call: -; cdr3_length: 13; v_call: TRBV30
cdr3_aa: CASRGGTRGLNEQYF; cdr3_nt: TGTGCCAGCAGGGGGGGGACTAGAGGACTAAACGAGCAGTACTTC; clone_size: -; j_call: TRBJ2-7; d_call: TRBD2; cdr3_length: 15; v_call: TRBV6-4
cdr3_aa: CATSREESFSVNTEAFF; cdr3_nt: TGTGCCACCAGCAGAGAAGAGAGTTTTTCGGTTAACACTGAAGCTTTCTTT; clone_size: -; j_call: TRBJ1-1; d_call: -; cdr3_length: 17; v_call: TRBV15
cdr3_aa: CAISGSAWSDTGELFF; cdr3_nt: TGTGCCATCAGTGGCTCCGCGTGGTCTGACACCGGGGAGCTGTTTTTT; clone_size: -; j_call: TRBJ2-2; d_call: -; cdr3_length: 16; v_call: TRBV10-3
cdr3_aa: CASSANEDQPQHF; cdr3_nt: TGTGCCAGCAGTGCGAATGAGGATCAGCCCCAGCATTTT; clone_size: -; j_call: TRBJ1-5; d_call: -; cdr3_length: 13; v_call: TRBV6-1
cdr3_aa: CAISPGQGGNEQFF; cdr3_nt: TGTGCCATCAGTCCGGGACAGGGAGGCAATGAGCAGTTCTTC; clone_size: once; j_call: TRBJ2-1; d_call: TRBD1; cdr3_length: 14; v_call: TRBV10-3
cdr3_aa: CASRQSFYGYTF; cdr3_nt: TGTGCCAGCAGACAGAGTTTCTATGGCTACACCTTC; clone_size: -; j_call: TRBJ1-2; d_call: -; cdr3_length: 12; v_call: TRBV6-1
cdr3_aa: CASSLWASTDTQYF; cdr3_nt: TGTGCCAGCAGTTTATGGGCCAGCACAGATACGCAGTATTTT; clone_size: few; j_call: TRBJ2-3; d_call: -; cdr3_length: 14; v_call: TRBV5-8
cdr3_aa: CASSITGNTEAFF; cdr3_nt: TGCGCCAGCAGCATCACAGGGAACACTGAAGCTTTCTTT; clone_size: -; j_call: TRBJ1-1; d_call: -; cdr3_length: 13; v_call: TRBV5-1
cdr3_aa: CAWSIGSGASAFYQPQHF; cdr3_nt: TGTGCCTGGAGTATTGGCTCGGGGGCCTCCGCTTTCTATCAGCCCCAGCATTTT; clone_size: -; j_call: TRBJ1-5; d_call: -; cdr3_length: 18; v_call: TRBV30
cdr3_aa: CASSFDRGQPQHF; cdr3_nt: TGTGCCAGCAGCTTCGACAGGGGACAGCCCCAGCATTTT; clone_size: -; j_call: TRBJ1-5; d_call: TRBD1; cdr3_length: 13; v_call: TRBV7-2
cdr3_aa: CAISEYRATEAFF; cdr3_nt: TGTGCCATCAGTGAGTACAGGGCAACTGAAGCTTTCTTT; clone_size: -; j_call: TRBJ1-1; d_call: -; cdr3_length: 13; v_call: TRBV10-3
cdr3_aa: CSVRKTGSTDTQYF; cdr3_nt: TGCAGCGTCCGAAAAACGGGTAGCACAGATACGCAGTATTTT; clone_size: few; j_call: TRBJ2-3; d_call: -; cdr3_length: 14; v_call: TRBV29-1
cdr3_aa: CASSLNTGEGTEAFF; cdr3_nt: TGTGCCAGCAGCTTAAATACAGGGGAGGGCACTGAAGCTTTCTTT; clone_size: -; j_call: TRBJ1-1; d_call: TRBD1; cdr3_length: 15; v_call: TRBV11-3
cdr3_aa: CASSLRGRLSGYTF; cdr3_nt: TGTGCCAGCAGTTTAAGGGGGCGCCTTTCGGGCTACACCTTC; clone_size: once; j_call: TRBJ1-2; d_call: TRBD1; cdr3_length: 14; v_call: TRBV27
cdr3_aa: CASSIDASGGLETQYF; cdr3_nt: TGTGCCAGTAGTATAGATGCTAGCGGGGGATTAGAGACCCAGTACTTC; clone_size: -; j_call: TRBJ2-5; d_call: TRBD2; cdr3_length: 16; v_call: TRBV19
cdr3_aa: CASIKGGANEKLFF; cdr3_nt: TGTGCCAGCATCAAGGGGGGTGCTAATGAAAAACTGTTTTTT; clone_size: -; j_call: TRBJ1-4; d_call: -; cdr3_length: 14; v_call: TRBV28
cdr3_aa: CASSVNWDGNTGELFF; cdr3_nt: TGTGCCAGCAGCGTGAACTGGGACGGAAACACCGGGGAGCTGTTTTTT; clone_size: -; j_call: TRBJ2-2; d_call: -; cdr3_length: 16; v_call: TRBV9
cdr3_aa: CSFSDRAYNEQFF; cdr3_nt: TGCAGTTTCTCGGACAGGGCCTACAATGAGCAGTTCTTC; clone_size: -; j_call: TRBJ2-1; d_call: TRBD1; cdr3_length: 13; v_call: TRBV29-1
cdr3_aa: CASSYSDRGPHEQYF; cdr3_nt: TGTGCCAGCAGTTACTCCGACAGGGGCCCACACGAGCAGTACTTC; clone_size: -; j_call: TRBJ2-7; d_call: TRBD1; cdr3_length: 15; v_call: TRBV6-6
cdr3_aa: CASSAYRLAGAYEQYF; cdr3_nt: TGTGCCAGCAGCGCGTATAGACTAGCGGGGGCGTACGAGCAGTACTTC; clone_size: once; j_call: TRBJ2-7; d_call: TRBD2; cdr3_length: 16; v_call: TRBV7-8
cdr3_aa: CASSLTGAGDTEAFF; cdr3_nt: TGTGCCAGCAGTTTAACAGGGGCGGGGGACACTGAAGCTTTCTTT; clone_size: -; j_call: TRBJ1-1; d_call: TRBD1; cdr3_length: 15; v_call: TRBV28
cdr3_aa: CASGGASGSNEQFF; cdr3_nt: TGTGCCAGCGGGGGGGCTAGCGGGAGTAATGAGCAGTTCTTC; clone_size: -; j_call: TRBJ2-1; d_call: TRBD2; cdr3_length: 14; v_call: TRBV11-1
cdr3_aa: CASSLRRGLAGGSNEQFF; cdr3_nt: TGTGCCAGCAGCTTGCGACGAGGACTAGCGGGGGGGAGCAATGAGCAGTTCTTC; clone_size: -; j_call: TRBJ2-1; d_call: TRBD2; cdr3_length: 18; v_call: TRBV7-9
cdr3_aa: CASSYPGAGGNTIYF; cdr3_nt: TGTGCCAGCAGTTACCCGGGGGCTGGTGGAAACACCATATATTTT; clone_size: -; j_call: TRBJ1-3; d_call: -; cdr3_length: 15; v_call: TRBV6-6
cdr3_aa: CAWSRLQGAPTGELFF; cdr3_nt: TGTGCCTGGAGTAGGTTGCAGGGCGCCCCCACCGGGGAGCTGTTTTTT; clone_size: -; j_call: TRBJ2-2; d_call: -; cdr3_length: 16; v_call: TRBV30